The 24 T cell receptor beta chains presented below share a single source sample, sequenced in a study of Ad26.COV2.S vaccination and SARS-CoV-2 variants. Method: immunoSEQ multiplex PCR; TCRdb's copy keeps in-frame clones and lacks some. The table records around 270,000 clones, roughly 87% of them present only once. The treatment is: around 19 received Ad26.COV2.S at low or high dose, single or two shots; 5 received placebo; per-sample allocation not given. At day 63 after the first vaccine or placebo injection, samples were drawn. The input for sequencing was peripheral blood, taken in a trial of Ad26.COV2.S vaccine versus placebo. The receptors stem from a person aged 18 to 59 who received the Ad26.COV2.S COVID-19 vaccine or a placebo.

The chain is built from TRBV19 and TRBJ2-3; 14 bases map to TRBD2. The junction had 11 bases not matched to a gene; V was cut back by 6 bases and J by 6 bases. Germline V gene lookup returns CDR1 LNHDA and CDR2 SQIVND (reference sequence). The CDR3 covers 17 residues. The CDR3 nucleotides are TGTGCCAGTAGCCTAATTGGACTAGCGGGGGGTTTGGATACGCAGTATTTT. It encodes CASSLIGLAGGLDTQYF.

The V call is TRBV7-6, the J call TRBJ1-1, with D unclear. The CDR3 length is 15 residues. V shed 5 bases and J shed 1 base, with 14 bases lying between them. The germline CDR1 and CDR2 sequences are SGHVS and FNYEAQ. CDR3 DNA sequence: TGTGCCAGCAGCCAAGCCCCTGTAGGGAACACTGAAGCTTTCTTT. It is translated as CASSQAPVGNTEAFF.

This chain uses TRBV25-1 with TRBJ1-6, with a possible D match to TRBD1 (5 bases). The V end was cut by 4 bases, the J end by 7 bases, with 5 bases between. The CDR3 extends over 12 amino acids. The V gene's germline CDR1 is MGHDK and CDR2 SYGVNS. DNA of the CDR3: TGTGCCAGCAGTGCAGGGAATTCACCCCTCCACTTT. This translates into CASSAGNSPLHF.

The chain combines TRBV5-1 with TRBJ2-5; D gene unclear. CDR1 is SGHRS, CDR2 YFSETQ, per germline. The CDR3 loop spans 11 amino acids. Trimming removed 0 bases at V and 3 bases at J, with 0 bases between. The CDR3 is CASSLEETQYF. CDR3 DNA sequence: TGCGCCAGCAGCTTGGAAGAGACCCAGTACTTC.

The CDR3 region is CASSPTAIQETQYF. The CDR3 DNA reads TGTGCCAGCAGTCCGACAGCCATCCAAGAGACCCAGTACTTC. The chain recombines TRBV25-1 with TRBJ2-5; D possibly corresponds to TRBD1 (5 bases). The CDR3 spans 14 residues. V gave up 5 bases and J gave up 1 base, with 11 bases separating them. Germline CDR1 is MGHDK and CDR2 is SYGVNS.

The chain couples TRBV12-3 or TRBV12-4 to TRBJ1-5, with no clear D. The ends were cut back, 1 base at V and 6 bases at J, with 7 bases in the middle. This CDR3 contains 13 residues. The CDR3 spells CASSLESGQPQHF. CDR3 DNA: TGTGCCAGCAGTTTAGAGAGCGGTCAGCCCCAGCATTTT.

CDR3 DNA sequence: TGCGCCAGCAGCTGGGCGACAGGGACCTACGAGCAGTACTTC. Its protein is CASSWATGTYEQYF. J is TRBJ2-7 and V is TRBV5-1, with 7 positions matching TRBD1. The CDR3 is made up of 14 amino acids. Germline CDR1 reads SGHRS; CDR2 reads YFSETQ. With 3 bases clipped from V and 2 bases from J, the junction kept 5 bases outside the gene matches.

V gene TRBV6-5 combines with J gene TRBJ1-4, with TRBD1 as a possible D gene (6 bases). The V and J ends lost 8 bases and 8 bases respectively, with 15 bases between them. Germline lookup yields CDR1 MNHEY and CDR2 SVGAGI. The CDR3 extends over 13 amino acids. The CDR3 spells CASLAQGREKLFF. The CDR3 region has the DNA TGTGCCAGCCTCGCGCAGGGGAGAGAAAAACTGTTTTTT.

The chain employs TRBV6-1 and TRBJ1-6, with no clear D. Germline V gene lookup returns CDR1 MNHNS and CDR2 SASEGT. This CDR3 is 13 amino acids long. V lost 3 bases, J lost 5 bases, and 5 bases lay in between. Here the CDR3 reads CASSEGNNSPLHF. The CDR3 DNA reads TGTGCCAGCAGTGAGGGAAATAATTCACCCCTCCACTTT.

This clone was picked up one time. The chain combines TRBV7-9 with TRBJ2-3; D call uncertain. The length of the CDR3 is 17 residues. Germline loops: CDR1 SEHNR, CDR2 FQNEAQ (reference sequence). Trimming cost V 5 bases and J 3 bases, with 21 bases left between them. The CDR3 loop reads CASSHSLDGSRTDTQYF. CDR3 nucleotide sequence: TGTGCCAGCAGCCATTCCTTGGACGGGTCAAGGACAGATACGCAGTATTTT.

The genes are TRBV19 and TRBJ2-2; D not certain. The germline V gene encodes CDR1 LNHDA and CDR2 SQIVND (reference sequence). Between the trimmed V and J ends, which lost 4 bases and 6 bases, there was a span of 6 bases. The CDR3 consists of 12 residues. The CDR3 DNA reads TGTGCCAGTAGTAAACTCCCCGGGGAGCTGTTTTTT. Residues: CASSKLPGELFF.

The gene calls are TRBV4-1 and TRBJ2-3; D not certain. The CDR3 totals 15 residues. The germline V gene encodes CDR1 MGHRA and CDR2 YSYEKL. The V end lost 1 base, the J end lost 5 bases, and 13 bases lay between the germline ends. For the CDR3, the DNA is TGCGCCAGCAGCCAAGGGTCGGCTACCCGAGATACGCAGTATTTT. Amino acids: CASSQGSATRDTQYF.

This clone was observed once. The V gene is TRBV30, the J gene TRBJ1-6, with TRBD1 as a possible D gene (6 bases). V shed 2 bases and J shed 10 bases, with 12 bases lying between them. Per germline, CDR1 GTSNPN and CDR2 SVGIG (reference sequence). The length of the CDR3 is 13 residues. CDR3 amino acids: CAWSWDTSSPLHF. The CDR3 nucleotides read TGTGCCTGGAGTTGGGACACTTCCTCACCCCTCCACTTT.

This clone occurred once. The chain joins TRBV4-3 to TRBJ2-3, with a tentative D call TRBD2 (5 bases). The CDR3 runs to 18 residues. V was cut by 0 bases and J by 1 base, with 17 bases left in between. Germline V gene sequence: CDR1 LGHNA, CDR2 YSLEER. CDR3 amino acids: CASSQDWGGGSGTDTQYF. DNA for the CDR3: TGCGCCAGCAGCCAAGATTGGGGTGGAGGTAGCGGCACAGATACGCAGTATTTT.

The chain recombines TRBV9 with TRBJ1-1; no reliable D call. V lost 2 bases to trimming and J lost 1 base, with 6 bases between them. The CDR3 spans 13 residues. Germline V gives CDR1 SGDLS, CDR2 YYNGEE. The DNA for the CDR3 is TGTGCCAGCAGCGTGGTTTGGAACACTGAAGCTTTCTTT. Protein: CASSVVWNTEAFF.

By share of the sample, this clone is medium-sized (0.01 to 0.1%). V gene TRBV6-4 combines with J gene TRBJ2-3, with a possible D match to TRBD2 (5 bases). The length of the CDR3 is 13 residues. Germline V CDR1 and CDR2: MRHNA, SNTAGT. V was shortened by 3 bases and J by 4 bases, with 8 bases between the two germline ends. The CDR3 spells CASSEEASDTQYF. The CDR3 bases are TGTGCCAGCAGTGAGGAGGCTTCAGATACGCAGTATTTT.

V is TRBV7-3 and J is TRBJ2-3; D gene ambiguous. The CDR3 covers 14 residues. V was pared by 4 bases and J by 0 bases, with 8 bases between. Germline loops: CDR1 SGHTA, CDR2 FQGTGA. CDR3 in amino acids: CASSSLGSTDTQYF. Here the CDR3 DNA reads TGTGCCAGCAGCTCCTTAGGGAGCACAGATACGCAGTATTTT. The full variable domain, its missing parts supplied by reference TRBV7-3 and TRBJ2-3, is GAGVSQTPSNKVTEKGKYVELRCDPISGHTALYWYRQSLGQGPEFLIYFQGTGAADDSGLPNDRFFAVRPEGSVSTLKIQRTERGDSAVYLCASSSLGSTDTQYFGPGTRLTVL.

The chain recombines TRBV24-1 with TRBJ2-1; unclear D gene. The CDR3 sequence is 15 residues long. Germline V CDR1 and CDR2: KGHDR, SFDVKD. Trimming cost V 2 bases and J 0 bases, with 7 bases left between them. CDR3: CATSDSPGSYNEQFF. Written as DNA, the CDR3 is TGTGCCACCAGTGATTCTCCGGGCTCCTACAATGAGCAGTTCTTC.

V gene TRBV6-2 or TRBV6-3 combines with J gene TRBJ1-1; a possible D gene is TRBD1 (5 bases). The CDR3 extends over 13 amino acids. Deletions cut 5 bases from V and 4 bases from J, with 11 bases between. Germline-derived CDR1 and CDR2 are MNHEY and SVGEGT. CDR3 DNA sequence: TGTGCCAGCAGTCGACTGAGGGGCACTGAAGCTTTCTTT. Translated, it gives CASSRLRGTEAFF.

This chain links TRBV2 with TRBJ2-7; no firm D call. Per the germline V gene, CDR1 is SNHLY and CDR2 is FYNNEI. The CDR3 has 12 residues. V lost 7 bases to trimming and J lost 2 bases, with 9 bases between them. The CDR3 DNA reads TGTGCCAGCAAAGGCGGTCCCTACGAGCAGTACTTC. Encoded protein: CASKGGPYEQYF.

This sequence joins TRBV6-5 and TRBJ2-3; TRBD1 agrees at 12 bases. The V gene end was trimmed by 7 bases and the J gene end by 5 bases; junction bases not matched to a gene: 7. The germline CDR1 and CDR2 sequences are MNHEY and SVGAGI. This CDR3 is built from 15 residues. The CDR3 DNA reads as TGTGCCAGCATTACCGGGACAGGGGGCAAAGATACGCAGTATTTT. Translated, it gives CASITGTGGKDTQYF.

The chain recombines TRBV27 with TRBJ2-2; 7 positions agree with TRBD1. The CDR3 covers 14 residues. V shed 5 bases, J shed 6 bases, and the junction held 6 bases outside the gene matches. Per the germline V gene, CDR1 is MNHEY and CDR2 is SMNVEV (reference sequence). The CDR3 DNA is TGTGCCAGCAGTCTGACAGGGTATGCCGGGGAGCTGTTTTTT. As protein: CASSLTGYAGELFF.

The genes are TRBV6-2 or TRBV6-3 and TRBJ2-1; 7 nucleotides line up with TRBD1. Germline values: CDR1 MNHEY, CDR2 SVGEGT. The CDR3 sequence is 16 residues long. V was clipped by 5 bases and J by 4 bases; unmatched bases: 11. CDR3 amino acids: CASSPLTGPSYNEQFF. In DNA, the CDR3 is TGTGCCAGCAGTCCACTGACAGGGCCCTCTTACAATGAGCAGTTCTTC.

This chain connects TRBV2 to TRBJ2-5, with 11 bases that match TRBD2. CDR1 and CDR2 from the germline V gene are SNHLY and FYNNEI. The CDR3 is 13 amino acids. With 7 bases clipped from V and 4 bases from J, the junction kept 2 bases outside the gene matches. The CDR3 bases are TGTGCCAGCACCGGACTAGCGGGAGAGACCCAGTACTTC. Translated, it gives CASTGLAGETQYF.